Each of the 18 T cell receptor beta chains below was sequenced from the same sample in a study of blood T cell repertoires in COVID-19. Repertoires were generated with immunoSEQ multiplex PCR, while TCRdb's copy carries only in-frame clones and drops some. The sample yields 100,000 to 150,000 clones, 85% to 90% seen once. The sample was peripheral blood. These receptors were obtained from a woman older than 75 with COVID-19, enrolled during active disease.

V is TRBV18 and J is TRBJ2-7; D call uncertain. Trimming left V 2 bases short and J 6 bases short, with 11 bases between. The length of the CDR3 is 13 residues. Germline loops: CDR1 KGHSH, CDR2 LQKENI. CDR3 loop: CASSPEVSREQYF. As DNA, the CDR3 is TGTGCCAGCTCACCAGAGGTCAGCCGCGAGCAGTACTTC.

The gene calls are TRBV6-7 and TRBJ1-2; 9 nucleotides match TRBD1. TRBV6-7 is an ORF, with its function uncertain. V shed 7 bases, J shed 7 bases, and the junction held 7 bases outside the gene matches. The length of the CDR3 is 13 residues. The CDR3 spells CASTHRDRVGYTF. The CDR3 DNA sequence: TGTGCCAGCACTCATCGGGACAGGGTTGGCTACACCTTC.

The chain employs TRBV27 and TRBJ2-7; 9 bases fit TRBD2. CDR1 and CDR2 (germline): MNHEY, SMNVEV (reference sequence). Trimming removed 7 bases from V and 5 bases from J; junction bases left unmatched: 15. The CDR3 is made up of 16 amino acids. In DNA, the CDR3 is TGTGCCAGCACTCGTAGCGGGAGAGGGGGGAGCGACGAGCAGTACTTC. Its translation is CASTRSGRGGSDEQYF.

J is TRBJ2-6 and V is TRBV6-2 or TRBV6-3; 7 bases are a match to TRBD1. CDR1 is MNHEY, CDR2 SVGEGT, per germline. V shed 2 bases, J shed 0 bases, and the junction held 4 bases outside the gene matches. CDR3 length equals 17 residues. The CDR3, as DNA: TGTGCCAGCAGTTACAAGGGACAGAGCTCTGGGGCCAACGTCCTGACTTTC. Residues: CASSYKGQSSGANVLTF.

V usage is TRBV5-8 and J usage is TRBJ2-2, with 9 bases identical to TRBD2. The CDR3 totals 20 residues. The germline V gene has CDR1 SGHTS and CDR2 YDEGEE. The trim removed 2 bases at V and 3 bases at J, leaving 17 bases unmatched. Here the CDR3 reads CASSFRRGSSGRLDTGELFF. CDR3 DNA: TGTGCCAGCAGCTTCCGCAGGGGAAGCAGCGGGAGGTTGGACACCGGGGAGCTGTTTTTT.

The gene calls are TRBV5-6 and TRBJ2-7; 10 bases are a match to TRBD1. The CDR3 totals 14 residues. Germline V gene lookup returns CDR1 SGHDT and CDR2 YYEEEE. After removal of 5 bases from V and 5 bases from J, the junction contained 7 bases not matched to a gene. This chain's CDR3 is CASSPTGGRDEQYF. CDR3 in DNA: TGTGCCAGCAGTCCGACAGGGGGCAGGGACGAGCAGTACTTC.

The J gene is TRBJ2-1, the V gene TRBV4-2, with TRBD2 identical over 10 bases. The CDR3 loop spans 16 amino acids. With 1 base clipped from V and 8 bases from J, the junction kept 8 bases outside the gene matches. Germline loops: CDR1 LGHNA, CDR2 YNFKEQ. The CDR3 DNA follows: TGTGCCAGCAGCCAAGGAGCGGGAGGGCCGCTTGATGAGCAGTTCTTC. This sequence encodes CASSQGAGGPLDEQFF.

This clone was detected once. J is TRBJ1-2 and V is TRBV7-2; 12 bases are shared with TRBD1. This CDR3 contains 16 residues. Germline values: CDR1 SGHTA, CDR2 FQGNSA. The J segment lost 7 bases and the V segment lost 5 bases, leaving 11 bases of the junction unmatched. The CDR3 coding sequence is TGTGCCAGCAGCCTTTCCCCGGGACAGGGGGCCTTTGGCTACACCTTC. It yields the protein CASSLSPGQGAFGYTF.

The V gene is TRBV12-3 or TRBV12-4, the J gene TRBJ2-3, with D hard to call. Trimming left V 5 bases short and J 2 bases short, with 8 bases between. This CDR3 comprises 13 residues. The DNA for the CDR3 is TGTGCCAGCAGTGGCAGTCCCACAGATACGCAGTATTTT. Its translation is CASSGSPTDTQYF.

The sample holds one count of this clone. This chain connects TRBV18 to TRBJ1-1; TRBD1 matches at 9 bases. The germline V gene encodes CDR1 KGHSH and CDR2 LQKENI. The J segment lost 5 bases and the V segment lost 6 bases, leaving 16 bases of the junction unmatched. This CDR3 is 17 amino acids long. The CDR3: CASSLTRDRVGKTEAFF. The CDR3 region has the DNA TGTGCCAGCTCTCTTACCCGGGACAGGGTAGGCAAAACTGAAGCTTTCTTT.

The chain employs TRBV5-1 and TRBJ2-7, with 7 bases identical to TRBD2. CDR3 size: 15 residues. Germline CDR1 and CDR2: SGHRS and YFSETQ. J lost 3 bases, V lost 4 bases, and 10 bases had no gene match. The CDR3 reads CASSPWEGRDYEQYF. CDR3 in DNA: TGCGCCAGCAGCCCGTGGGAAGGGAGGGACTACGAGCAGTACTTC.

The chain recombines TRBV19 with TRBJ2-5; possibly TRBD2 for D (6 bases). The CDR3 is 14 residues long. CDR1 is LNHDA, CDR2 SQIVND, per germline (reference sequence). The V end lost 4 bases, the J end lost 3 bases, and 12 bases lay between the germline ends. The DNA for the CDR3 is TGTGCCAGTAGTAGCCGACTAGGTAAAGAGACCCAGTACTTC. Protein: CASSSRLGKETQYF.

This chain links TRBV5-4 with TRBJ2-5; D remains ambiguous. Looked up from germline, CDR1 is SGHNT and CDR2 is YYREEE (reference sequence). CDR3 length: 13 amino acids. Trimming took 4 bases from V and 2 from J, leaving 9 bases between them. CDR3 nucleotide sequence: TGTGCCAGCAGCCCCAGGAATCAAGAGACCCAGTACTTC. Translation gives CASSPRNQETQYF.

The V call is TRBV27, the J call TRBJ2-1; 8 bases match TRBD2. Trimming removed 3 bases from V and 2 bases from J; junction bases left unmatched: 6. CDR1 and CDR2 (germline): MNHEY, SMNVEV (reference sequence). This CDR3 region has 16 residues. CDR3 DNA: TGTGCCAGCAGTTTTGAAGCGGGAGTGGCCTACAATGAGCAGTTCTTC. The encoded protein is CASSFEAGVAYNEQFF.

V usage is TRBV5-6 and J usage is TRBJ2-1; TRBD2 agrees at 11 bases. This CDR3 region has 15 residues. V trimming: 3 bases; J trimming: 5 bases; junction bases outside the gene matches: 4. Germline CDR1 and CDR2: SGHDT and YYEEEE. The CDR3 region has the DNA TGTGCCAGCAGCTGGGGACTAGCGGCTAACAATGAGCAGTTCTTC. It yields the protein CASSWGLAANNEQFF.

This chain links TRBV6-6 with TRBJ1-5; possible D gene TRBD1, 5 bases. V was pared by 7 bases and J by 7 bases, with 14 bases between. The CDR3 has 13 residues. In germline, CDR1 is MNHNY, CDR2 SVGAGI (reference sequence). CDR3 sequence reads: CASNQGYSQPQHF. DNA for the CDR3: TGTGCCAGCAACCAGGGTTATAGCCAGCCCCAGCATTTT.

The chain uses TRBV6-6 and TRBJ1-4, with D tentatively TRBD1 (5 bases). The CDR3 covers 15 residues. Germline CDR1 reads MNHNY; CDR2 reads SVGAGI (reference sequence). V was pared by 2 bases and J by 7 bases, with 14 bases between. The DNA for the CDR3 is TGTGCCAGCAGTTACCGAGGGGTCGGGGGTGAAAAACTGTTTTTT. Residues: CASSYRGVGGEKLFF.

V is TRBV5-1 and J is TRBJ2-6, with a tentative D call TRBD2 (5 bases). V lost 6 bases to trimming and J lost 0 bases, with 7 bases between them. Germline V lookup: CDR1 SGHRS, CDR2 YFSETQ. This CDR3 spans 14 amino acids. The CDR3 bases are TGCGCCAGCATGCGGGTCTCTGGGGCCAACGTCCTGACTTTC. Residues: CASMRVSGANVLTF.